Following are 11 T cell receptor beta chains from one sample sequenced in a study of T cell responses to AZD1222 COVID-19 vaccine. Clones were sequenced by immunoSEQ multiplex PCR, and TCRdb holds only the in-frame ones, with some missing. The table includes approximately 130,000 clones, approximately 93% detected once. Sequenced here: peripheral blood, sampled on day 0 of AZD1222 vaccination. The origin of the receptors is an adult in good health.

This clone was seen once. The chain joins TRBV7-2 to TRBJ1-5, with a weak D call TRBD1 (5 bases). Trimming pared 5 bases from V and 3 bases from J, leaving 14 bases between. There are 15 residues in the CDR3. The germline CDR1 and CDR2 sequences are SGHTA and FQGNSA. The CDR3 loop reads CASSTDKNFNQPQHF. CDR3 nucleotides: TGTGCCAGCAGCACGGACAAAAACTTCAATCAGCCCCAGCATTTT.

This chain joins TRBV4-2 and TRBJ2-5; perhaps TRBD2 as D (7 bases). The CDR3 has 15 residues. V shed 0 bases and J shed 4 bases, with 12 bases lying between them. In germline, CDR1 is LGHNA, CDR2 YNFKEQ. The CDR3 nucleotides read TGTGCCAGCAGCCAAGATCTCCGGGGGGCAGAGACCCAGTACTTC. This codes for CASSQDLRGAETQYF.

CDR3 residues: CASSVAPGENTEAFF. CDR3 nucleotide sequence: TGTGCCAGCAGCGTAGCTCCAGGGGAGAACACTGAAGCTTTCTTT. V gene TRBV9 combines with J gene TRBJ1-1; TRBD1 is a possible D gene (6 bases). The V gene lost 0 bases and the J gene lost 1 base, with 10 bases spanning the gap. Germline lookup yields CDR1 SGDLS and CDR2 YYNGEE. The CDR3 has 15 residues.

The chain uses TRBV4-3 and TRBJ1-4; D not resolved. This CDR3 comprises 17 residues. Germline V gene lookup returns CDR1 LGHNA and CDR2 YSLEER. The ends were cut back, 0 bases at V and 0 bases at J, with 11 bases in the middle. This chain's CDR3 is CASSQDRVEATNEKLFF. In DNA form, the CDR3 reads TGCGCCAGCAGCCAAGATCGGGTTGAGGCAACTAATGAAAAACTGTTTTTT.

The rearrangement links TRBV15 to TRBJ2-2; a possible D gene is TRBD2 (5 bases). Germline CDR1 and CDR2: LNHNV and YYDKDF (reference sequence). The V and J ends lost 8 bases and 7 bases respectively, with 14 bases between them. This CDR3 contains 13 residues. CDR3 DNA: TGTGCCACCGGAGGATCAATGGACGGGGAGCTGTTTTTT. This sequence encodes CATGGSMDGELFF.

This rearrangement joins TRBV27 to TRBJ1-1; TRBD1 agrees at 10 bases. Losses at the gene ends were 3 bases for V and 5 bases for J; bases not matched to a gene: 3. Per the germline V gene, CDR1 is MNHEY and CDR2 is SMNVEV (reference sequence). The CDR3 consists of 14 residues. In DNA form, the CDR3 reads TGTGCCAGCAGTTTCGACAGGGGGCGGACTGAAGCTTTCTTT. Its protein product is CASSFDRGRTEAFF.

This sequence joins TRBV20-1 and TRBJ1-1; D is unresolved. Deletions cut 3 bases from V and 11 bases from J, with 4 bases between. Germline V CDR1 and CDR2: DFQATT, SNEGSKA (reference sequence). The CDR3 runs to 8 residues. CDR3 loop: CSARPAFF. The DNA for the CDR3 is TGCAGTGCTAGGCCGGCTTTCTTT.

The chain links TRBV18 to TRBJ1-4; no reliable D call. V was trimmed by 0 bases and J by 6 bases, leaving 11 bases between them. Germline CDR1 reads KGHSH; CDR2 reads LQKENI. The CDR3 consists of 15 residues. The CDR3 sequence: CASSPPEGYDEKLFF. The CDR3 DNA reads as TGTGCCAGCTCACCACCCGAAGGGTACGATGAAAAACTGTTTTTT.

The chain is built from TRBV20-1 and TRBJ1-4; no clear D. CDR1 is DFQATT, CDR2 SNEGSKA, per germline (reference sequence). The CDR3 loop spans 15 amino acids. The V end lost 3 bases, the J end lost 7 bases, and 18 bases lay between the germline ends. The CDR3 protein is CSASLGMVLGEKLFF. CDR3 DNA sequence: TGCAGTGCTAGTTTGGGCATGGTGCTGGGTGAAAAACTGTTTTTT.

V is TRBV11-2 and J is TRBJ2-5; either TRBD1 or TRBD2 may fit D (6 bases each). Trimming removed 5 bases from V and 5 bases from J, with 15 bases in between. CDR3 length equals 14 residues. Looked up from germline, CDR1 is SGHAT and CDR2 is FQNNGV. CDR3 amino acids: CASSPSTGRETQYF. The CDR3, as DNA: TGTGCCAGCAGCCCGAGTACAGGGAGGGAGACCCAGTACTTC.

This clone has only one observation. The V and J genes are TRBV10-3 and TRBJ2-5; D is possibly TRBD1 (6 bases). CDR3 size: 13 residues. Trimming pared 3 bases from V and 2 bases from J, leaving 7 bases between. Germline lookup yields CDR1 ENHRY and CDR2 SYGVKD. CDR3 nucleotides: TGTGCCATCAGTGAAGGGGGACAAGAGACCCAGTACTTC. This gives the protein CAISEGGQETQYF.